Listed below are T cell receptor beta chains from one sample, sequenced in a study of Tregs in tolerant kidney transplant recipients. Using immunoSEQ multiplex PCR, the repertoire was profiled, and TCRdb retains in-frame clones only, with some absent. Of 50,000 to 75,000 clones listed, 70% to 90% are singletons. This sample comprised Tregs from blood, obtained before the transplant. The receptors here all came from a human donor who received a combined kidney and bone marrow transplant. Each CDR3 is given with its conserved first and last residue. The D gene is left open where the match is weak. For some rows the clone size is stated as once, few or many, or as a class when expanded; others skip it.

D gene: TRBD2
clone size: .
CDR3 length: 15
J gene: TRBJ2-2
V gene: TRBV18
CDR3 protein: CASSPTTSGAGELFF
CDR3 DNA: TGTGCCAGCTCACCAACGACTAGCGGGGCCGGGGAGCTGTTTTTT

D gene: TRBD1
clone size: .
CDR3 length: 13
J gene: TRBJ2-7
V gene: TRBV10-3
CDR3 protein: CAISESNRGQEYF
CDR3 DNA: TGTGCCATCAGTGAGTCGAATCGGGGACAGGAGTACTTC

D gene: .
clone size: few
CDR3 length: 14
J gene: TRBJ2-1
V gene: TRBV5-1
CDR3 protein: CASSLGPSYNEQFF
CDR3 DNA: TGCGCCAGCAGCTTGGGCCCCTCCTACAATGAGCAGTTCTTC

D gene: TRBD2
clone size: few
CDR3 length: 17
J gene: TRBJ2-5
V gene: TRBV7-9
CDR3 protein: CASSRRGGLAPGATQYF
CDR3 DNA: TGTGCCAGCAGCCGTAGGGGGGGACTAGCGCCCGGGGCGACCCAGTACTTC

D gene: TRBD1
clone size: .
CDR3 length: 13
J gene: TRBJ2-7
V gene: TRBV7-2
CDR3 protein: CASSWTGGNEQYF
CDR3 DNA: TGTGCCAGCAGCTGGACAGGGGGCAACGAGCAGTACTTC

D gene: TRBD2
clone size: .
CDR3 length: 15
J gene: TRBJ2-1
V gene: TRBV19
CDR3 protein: CASSISLAGVDEQFF
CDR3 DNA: TGTGCCAGTAGTATTAGCCTAGCGGGGGTTGATGAGCAGTTCTTC

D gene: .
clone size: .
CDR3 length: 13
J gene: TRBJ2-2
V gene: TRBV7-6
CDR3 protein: CASSLKLTGELFF
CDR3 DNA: TGTGCCAGCAGCTTAAAGCTAACCGGGGAGCTGTTTTTT

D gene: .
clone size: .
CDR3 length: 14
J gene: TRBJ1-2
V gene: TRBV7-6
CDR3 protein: CASSSADGGDGYTF
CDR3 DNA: TGTGCCAGCAGCTCCGCCGACGGGGGAGATGGCTACACCTTC

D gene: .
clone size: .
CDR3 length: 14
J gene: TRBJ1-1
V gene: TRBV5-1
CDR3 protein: CASSLRVDATEAFF
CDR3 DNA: TGCGCCAGCAGCTTGCGGGTAGACGCCACTGAAGCTTTCTTT

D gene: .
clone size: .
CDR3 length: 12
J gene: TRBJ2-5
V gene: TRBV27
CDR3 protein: CASSANLETQYF
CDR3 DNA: TGTGCCAGCAGTGCGAACTTAGAGACCCAGTACTTC

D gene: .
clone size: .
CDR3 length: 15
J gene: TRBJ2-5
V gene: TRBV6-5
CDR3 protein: CASSFGQGGGETQYF
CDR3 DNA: TGTGCCAGCAGTTTCGGACAGGGAGGGGGGGAGACCCAGTACTTC

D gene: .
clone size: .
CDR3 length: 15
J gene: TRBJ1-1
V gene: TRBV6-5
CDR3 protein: CASSDYRSEGTEAFF
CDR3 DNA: TGTGCCAGCAGTGACTACAGGTCGGAAGGGACTGAAGCTTTCTTT

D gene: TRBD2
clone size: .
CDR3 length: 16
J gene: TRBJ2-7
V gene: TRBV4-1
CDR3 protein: CASSQKLAGGHFEQYF
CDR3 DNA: TGCGCCAGCAGCCAGAAACTAGCGGGGGGCCACTTTGAGCAGTACTTC

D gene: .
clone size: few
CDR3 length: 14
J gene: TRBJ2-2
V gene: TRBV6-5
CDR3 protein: CASSYSFDHGELFF
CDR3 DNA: TGTGCCAGCAGTTACTCGTTTGACCACGGGGAGCTGTTTTTT

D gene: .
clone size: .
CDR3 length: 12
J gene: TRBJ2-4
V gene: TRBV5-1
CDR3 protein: CASQGTKNIQYF
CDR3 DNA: TGCGCCAGCCAAGGGACCAAAAACATTCAGTACTTC

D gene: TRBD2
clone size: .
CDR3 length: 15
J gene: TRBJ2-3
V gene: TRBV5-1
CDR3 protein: CASSLLAGGSDTQYF
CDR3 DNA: TGCGCCAGCAGCCTACTAGCGGGGGGGTCAGATACGCAGTATTTT

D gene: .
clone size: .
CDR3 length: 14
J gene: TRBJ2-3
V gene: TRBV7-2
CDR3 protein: CASSARTSTDTQYF
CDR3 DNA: TGTGCCAGCAGCGCGCGGACCAGCACAGATACGCAGTATTTT

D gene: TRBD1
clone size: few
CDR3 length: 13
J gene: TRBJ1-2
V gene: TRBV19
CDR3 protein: CASSSGQGYGYTF
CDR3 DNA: TGTGCCAGTAGCTCCGGACAGGGCTATGGCTACACCTTC

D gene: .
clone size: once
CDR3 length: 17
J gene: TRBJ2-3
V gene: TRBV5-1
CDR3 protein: CASSLVMGGMSTDTQYF
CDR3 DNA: TGCGCCAGCAGCTTGGTGATGGGGGGTATGAGCACAGATACGCAGTATTTT

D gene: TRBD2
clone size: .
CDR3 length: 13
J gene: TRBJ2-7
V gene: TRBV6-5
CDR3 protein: CASTGTSGRVQYF
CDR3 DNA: TGTGCCAGCACAGGGACTAGCGGGAGAGTGCAGTACTTC

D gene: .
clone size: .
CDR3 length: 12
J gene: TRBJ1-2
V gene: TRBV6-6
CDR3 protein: CASRTPQGLLTF
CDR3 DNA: TGTGCCAGCAGGACGCCGCAGGGGTTGCTCACCTTC

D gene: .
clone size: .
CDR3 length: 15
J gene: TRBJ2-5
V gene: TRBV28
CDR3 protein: CASSFAGPVGETQYF
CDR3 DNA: TGTGCCAGCAGTTTTGCAGGTCCGGTCGGAGAGACCCAGTACTTC

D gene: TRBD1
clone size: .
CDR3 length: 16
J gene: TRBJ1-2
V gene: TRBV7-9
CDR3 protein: CASSLGDSLGNYGYTF
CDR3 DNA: TGTGCCAGCAGCTTAGGGGACAGCCTGGGGAACTATGGCTACACCTTC

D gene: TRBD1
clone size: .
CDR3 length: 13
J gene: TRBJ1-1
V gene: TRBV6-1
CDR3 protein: CASSRTGYTEAFF
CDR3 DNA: TGTGCCAGCAGCCGGACAGGATACACTGAAGCTTTCTTT

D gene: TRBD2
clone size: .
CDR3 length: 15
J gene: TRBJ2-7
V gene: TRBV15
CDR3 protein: CATSREGLAAGEQYF
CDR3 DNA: TGTGCCACCAGCAGAGAGGGACTAGCCGCGGGCGAGCAGTACTTC

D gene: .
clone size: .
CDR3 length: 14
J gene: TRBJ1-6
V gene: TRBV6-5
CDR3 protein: CASGGAEAHSPLHF
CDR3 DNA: TGTGCCAGCGGAGGGGCGGAGGCCCATTCACCCCTCCACTTT

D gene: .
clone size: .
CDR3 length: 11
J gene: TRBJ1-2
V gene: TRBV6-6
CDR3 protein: CASSNPDGYTF
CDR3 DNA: TGTGCCAGCAGTAATCCTGACGGCTACACCTTC

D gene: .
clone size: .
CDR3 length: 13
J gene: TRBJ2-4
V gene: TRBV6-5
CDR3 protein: CASRGLIKNIQYF
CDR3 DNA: TGTGCCAGCAGGGGGCTTATCAAAAACATTCAGTACTTC

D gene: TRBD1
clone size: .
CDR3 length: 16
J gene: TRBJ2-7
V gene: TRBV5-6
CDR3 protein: CASSLLPWDRPYEQYF
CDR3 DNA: TGTGCCAGCAGCTTGTTACCGTGGGACAGGCCCTACGAGCAGTACTTC

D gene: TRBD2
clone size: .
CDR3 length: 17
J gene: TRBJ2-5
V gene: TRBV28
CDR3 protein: CASSLFWAGREEETQYF
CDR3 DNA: TGTGCCAGCAGTTTATTTTGGGCAGGGAGGGAGGAAGAGACCCAGTACTTC

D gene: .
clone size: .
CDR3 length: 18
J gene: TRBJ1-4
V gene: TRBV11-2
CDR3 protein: CASSATMIQEFGNEKLFF
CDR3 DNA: TGTGCCAGCAGCGCCACGATGATACAGGAATTTGGTAATGAAAAACTGTTTTTT

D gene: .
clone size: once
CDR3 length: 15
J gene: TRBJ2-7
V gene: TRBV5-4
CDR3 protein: CASSGFGRDAIDQYF
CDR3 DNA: TGTGCCAGCAGCGGCTTCGGCAGGGATGCCATAGATCAGTACTTC

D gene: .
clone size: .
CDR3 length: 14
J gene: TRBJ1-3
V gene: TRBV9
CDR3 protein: CASSVGGYGNTIYF
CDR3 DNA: TGTGCCAGCAGCGTAGGAGGGTATGGAAACACCATATATTTT

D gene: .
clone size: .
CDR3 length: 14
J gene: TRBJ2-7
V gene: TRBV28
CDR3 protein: CASSQNQGGTEQYF
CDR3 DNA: TGTGCCAGCAGTCAAAACCAGGGGGGTACCGAGCAGTACTTC

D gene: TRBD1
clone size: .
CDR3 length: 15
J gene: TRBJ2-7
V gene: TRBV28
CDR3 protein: CASSLPGQGAYEQYF
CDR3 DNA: TGTGCCAGCAGTTTACCCGGACAGGGTGCGTACGAGCAGTACTTC

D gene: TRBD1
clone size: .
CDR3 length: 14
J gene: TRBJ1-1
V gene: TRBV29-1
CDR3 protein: CSAGLYTGALEAFF
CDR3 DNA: TGCAGCGCCGGACTATATACAGGGGCCCTTGAAGCTTTCTTT

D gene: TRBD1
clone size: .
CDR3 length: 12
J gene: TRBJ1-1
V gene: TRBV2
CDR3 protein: CASRDRAAEAFF
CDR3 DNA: TGTGCCAGCAGAGACAGGGCTGCTGAAGCTTTCTTT

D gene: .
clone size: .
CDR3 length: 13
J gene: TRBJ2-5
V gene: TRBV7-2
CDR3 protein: CASSDNRAETQYF
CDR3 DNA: TGTGCCAGCAGCGACAACCGGGCCGAGACCCAGTACTTC

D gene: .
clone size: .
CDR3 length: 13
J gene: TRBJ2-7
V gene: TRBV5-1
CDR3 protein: CASSLARTYEQYF
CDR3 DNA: TGCGCCAGCAGCTTGGCGAGGACCTACGAGCAGTACTTC

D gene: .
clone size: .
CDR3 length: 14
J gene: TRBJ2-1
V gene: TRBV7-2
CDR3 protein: CASSLGGRFNEQFF
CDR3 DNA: TGTGCCAGCAGCTTAGGGGGGAGGTTTAATGAGCAGTTCTTC

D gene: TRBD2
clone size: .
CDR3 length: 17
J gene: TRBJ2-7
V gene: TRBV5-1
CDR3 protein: CASSLGDGRLGTYEQYF
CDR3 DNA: TGCGCCAGCAGCTTGGGAGACGGGAGGCTAGGGACCTACGAGCAGTACTTC

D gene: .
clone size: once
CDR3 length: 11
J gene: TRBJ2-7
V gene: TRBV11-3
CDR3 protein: CASSLVEEQYF
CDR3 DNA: TGTGCCAGCAGCTTAGTCGAGGAGCAGTACTTC

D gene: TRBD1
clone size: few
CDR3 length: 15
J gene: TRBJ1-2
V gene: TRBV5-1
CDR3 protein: CASSSGGTGAYGYTF
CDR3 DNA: TGCGCCAGCAGCTCCGGGGGGACAGGGGCCTATGGCTACACCTTC

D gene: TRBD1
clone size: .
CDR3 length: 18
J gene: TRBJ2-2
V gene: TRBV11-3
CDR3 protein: CASSSLGQGAASTGELFF
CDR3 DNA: TGTGCCAGCAGCTCCCTTGGACAGGGGGCGGCATCAACCGGGGAGCTGTTTTTT

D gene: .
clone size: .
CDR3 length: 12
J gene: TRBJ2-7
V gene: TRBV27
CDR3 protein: CASSRDKYEQYF
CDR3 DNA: TGTGCCAGCAGTCGGGACAAGTACGAGCAGTACTTC

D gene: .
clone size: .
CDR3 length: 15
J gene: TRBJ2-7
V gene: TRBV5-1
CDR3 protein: CASSLTTGGAYEQYF
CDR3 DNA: TGCGCCAGCAGCCTGACCACAGGGGGGGCCTACGAGCAGTACTTC

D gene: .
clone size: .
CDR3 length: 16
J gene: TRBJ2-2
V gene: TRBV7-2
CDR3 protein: CASSLVTGPITGELFF
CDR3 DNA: TGTGCCAGCAGCTTAGTTACAGGGCCCATAACCGGGGAGCTGTTTTTT

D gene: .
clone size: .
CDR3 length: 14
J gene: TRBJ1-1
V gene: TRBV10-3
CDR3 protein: CAISESGGSTEAFF
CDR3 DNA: TGTGCCATCAGTGAATCGGGGGGGAGCACTGAAGCTTTCTTT